This entry is about one T cell receptor (beta chain). Its cognate antigen is unknown. Germline is not matched at one junction end, which may reflect a read error. Production of TCR beta cDNA used around 0.45 ug total RNA together with a constant-region primer. What produced the TCR beta libraries was three nested multiplex PCR rounds using slightly modified ARM-PCR. MiXCR was run by TCRdb on the multiplex PCR reads, yielding one entry per CDR3 protein. The table has 95,000 to 150,000 distinct CDR3 sequences, around 70% seen once. These data come from a study of tumor-infiltrating lymphocytes in primary liver carcinoma. Looking at the study overall: Sample counts of productive TCRbeta reads spanned roughly 3.5 to 7.13 million; these counts were similar across tissue types.

General study results and limits: Tumors carried a top-250-clone fraction significantly exceeding that of blood (p = 0.039).

Unsorted bulk tissue of about 19-33 mg yielded co-extracted RNA and DNA. The sequence came from a woman in her sixties with primary liver carcinoma and hepatitis B virus infection. The source material was tumor-adjacent normal liver tissue.

The CDR3 here is CASSGSGRVLANNIQYF. The CDR3 region has the DNA TGTGCCAGCAGTGGAAGCGGAAGGGTCCTGGCCAACAACATTCAGTACTTC. V usage is TRBV6-6 and J usage is TRBJ2-4, with D perhaps matching TRBD2 (5 bases). Germline V gene data show CDR1 as MNHNY and CDR2 as SVGAGI (reference sequence). The CDR3 is 17 residues long.